This T cell receptor (beta chain) was obtained from a study of cytomegalovirus exposure and HLA in healthy donors. Overall study context: Per a later analysis, the 666 first-cohort and some 110 validation repertoires shared one platform.

About this clone itself: The antigen remains unidentified.

Sequencing used immunoSEQ multiplex PCR; TCRdb keeps in-frame clones, though not all of them. The sample includes approximately 58,000 clones, just under 95% of them seen just once. Germline values: CDR1 SGHRS, CDR2 YFSETQ. V lost 0 bases and J lost 4; bases outside the gene matches: 0. The CDR3 consists of 14 residues. General observations from the study: Reports indicated that the classifier achieved high specificity and sensitivity in diagnosing cytomegalovirus status.

From the 120-subject validation cohort, which was separate from the roughly 630-subject first cohort, the donors were drawn. Sequenced material: PBMCs. The source is a man younger than 35 in good health and CMV-seronegative. The chain recombines TRBV5-1 with TRBJ2-2, with TRBD1 identical over 7 bases. DNA for the CDR3: TGCGCCAGCAGCTTGGCAGGGGGCACCGGGGAGCTGTTTTTT. This gives the protein CASSLAGGTGELFF.